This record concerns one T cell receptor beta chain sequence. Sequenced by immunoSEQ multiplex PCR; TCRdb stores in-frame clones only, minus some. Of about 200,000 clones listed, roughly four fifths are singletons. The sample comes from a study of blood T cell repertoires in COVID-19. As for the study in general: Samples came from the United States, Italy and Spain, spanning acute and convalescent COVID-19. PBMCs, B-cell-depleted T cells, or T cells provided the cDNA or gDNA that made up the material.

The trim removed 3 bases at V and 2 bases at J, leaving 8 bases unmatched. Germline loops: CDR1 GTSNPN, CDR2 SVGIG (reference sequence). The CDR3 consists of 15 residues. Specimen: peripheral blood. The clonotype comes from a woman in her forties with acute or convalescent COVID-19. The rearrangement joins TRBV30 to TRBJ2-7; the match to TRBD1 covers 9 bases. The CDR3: CAWRMTGGLPYEQYF. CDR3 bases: TGTGCCTGGAGAATGACAGGGGGTCTCCCCTACGAGCAGTACTTC.